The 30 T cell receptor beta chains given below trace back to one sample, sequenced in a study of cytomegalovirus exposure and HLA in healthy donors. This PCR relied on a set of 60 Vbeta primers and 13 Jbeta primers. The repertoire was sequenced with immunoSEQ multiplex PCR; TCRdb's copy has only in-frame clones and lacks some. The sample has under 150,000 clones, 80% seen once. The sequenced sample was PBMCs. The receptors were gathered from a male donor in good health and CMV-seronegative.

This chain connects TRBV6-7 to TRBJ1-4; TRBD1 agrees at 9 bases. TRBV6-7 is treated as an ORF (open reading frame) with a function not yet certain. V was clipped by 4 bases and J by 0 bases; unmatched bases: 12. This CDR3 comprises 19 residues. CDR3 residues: CASSSKPPGQGATNEKLFF. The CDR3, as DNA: TGTGCCAGCAGTTCAAAACCTCCGGGACAGGGCGCAACTAATGAAAAACTGTTTTTT.

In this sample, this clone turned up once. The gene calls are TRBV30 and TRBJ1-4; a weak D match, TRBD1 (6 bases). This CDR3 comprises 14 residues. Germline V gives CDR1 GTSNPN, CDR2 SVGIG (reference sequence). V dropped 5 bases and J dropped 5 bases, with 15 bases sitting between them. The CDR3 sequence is CAWESGTLNEKLFF. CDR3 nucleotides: TGTGCCTGGGAGAGCGGGACACTAAATGAAAAACTGTTTTTT.

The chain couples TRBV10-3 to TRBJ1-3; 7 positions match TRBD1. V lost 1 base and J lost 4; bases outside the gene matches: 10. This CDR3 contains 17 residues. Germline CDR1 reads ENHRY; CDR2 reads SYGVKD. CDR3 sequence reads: CAISELLLRQGGNTIYF. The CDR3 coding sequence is TGTGCCATCAGTGAGTTGCTCCTAAGACAGGGAGGAAACACCATATATTTT.

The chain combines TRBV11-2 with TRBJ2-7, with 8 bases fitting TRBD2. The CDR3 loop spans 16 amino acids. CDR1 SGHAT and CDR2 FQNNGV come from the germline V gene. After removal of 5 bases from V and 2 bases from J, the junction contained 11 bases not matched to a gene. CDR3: CASSPLSSGAAYEQYF. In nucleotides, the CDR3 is TGTGCCAGCAGCCCACTAAGTAGCGGGGCGGCCTACGAGCAGTACTTC.

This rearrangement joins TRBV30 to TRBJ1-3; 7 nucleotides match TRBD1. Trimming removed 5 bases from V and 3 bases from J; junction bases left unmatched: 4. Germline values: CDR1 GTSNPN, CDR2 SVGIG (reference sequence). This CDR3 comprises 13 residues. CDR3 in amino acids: CAWGGQVGNTIYF. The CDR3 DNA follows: TGTGCCTGGGGCGGACAGGTTGGAAACACCATATATTTT.

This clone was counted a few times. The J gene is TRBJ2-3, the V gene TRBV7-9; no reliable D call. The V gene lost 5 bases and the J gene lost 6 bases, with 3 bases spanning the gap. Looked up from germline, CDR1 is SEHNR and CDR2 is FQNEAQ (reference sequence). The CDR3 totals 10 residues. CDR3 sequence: CASSHDTQYF. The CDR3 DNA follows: TGTGCCAGCAGCCATGATACGCAGTATTTT. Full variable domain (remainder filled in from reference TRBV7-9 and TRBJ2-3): DTGVSQNPRHKITKRGQNVTFRCDPISEHNRLYWYRQTLGQGPEFLTYFQNEAQLEKSRLLSDRFSAERPKGSFSTLEIQRTEQGDSAMYLCASSHDTQYFGPGTRLTVL.

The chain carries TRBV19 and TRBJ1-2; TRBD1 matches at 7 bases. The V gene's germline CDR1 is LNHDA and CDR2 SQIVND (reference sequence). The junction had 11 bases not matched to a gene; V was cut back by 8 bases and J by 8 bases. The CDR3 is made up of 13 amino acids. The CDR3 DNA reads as TGTGCCAGTGGCCCCACAGGGGTTCGGGGCTACACCTTC. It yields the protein CASGPTGVRGYTF.

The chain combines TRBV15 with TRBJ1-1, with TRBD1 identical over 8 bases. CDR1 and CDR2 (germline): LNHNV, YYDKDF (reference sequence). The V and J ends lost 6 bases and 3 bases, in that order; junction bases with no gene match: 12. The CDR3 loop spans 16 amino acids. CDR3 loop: CATRTRTGRRDTEAFF. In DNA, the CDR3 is TGTGCCACCAGGACTCGGACAGGGCGAAGGGACACTGAAGCTTTCTTT.

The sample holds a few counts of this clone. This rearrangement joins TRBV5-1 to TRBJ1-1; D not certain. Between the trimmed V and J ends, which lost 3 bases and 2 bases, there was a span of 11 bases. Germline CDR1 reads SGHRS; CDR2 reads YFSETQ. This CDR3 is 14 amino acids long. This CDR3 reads CASSSTTGNTEAFF. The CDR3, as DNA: TGCGCCAGCAGCTCCACGACGGGAAACACTGAAGCTTTCTTT.

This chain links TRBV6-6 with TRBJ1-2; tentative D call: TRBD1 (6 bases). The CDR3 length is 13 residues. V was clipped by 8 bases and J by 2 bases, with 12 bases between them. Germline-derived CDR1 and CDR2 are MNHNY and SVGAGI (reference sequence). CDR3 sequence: CASLNDRNYGYTF. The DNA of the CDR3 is TGTGCCAGCCTTAATGACAGGAACTATGGCTACACCTTC.

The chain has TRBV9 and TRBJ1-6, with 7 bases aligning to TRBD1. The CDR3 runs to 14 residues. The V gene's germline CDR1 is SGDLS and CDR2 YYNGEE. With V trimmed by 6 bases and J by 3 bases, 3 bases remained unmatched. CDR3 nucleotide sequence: TGTGCCAGCACCAGGGGGTTCTATAATTCACCCCTCCACTTT. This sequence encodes CASTRGFYNSPLHF.

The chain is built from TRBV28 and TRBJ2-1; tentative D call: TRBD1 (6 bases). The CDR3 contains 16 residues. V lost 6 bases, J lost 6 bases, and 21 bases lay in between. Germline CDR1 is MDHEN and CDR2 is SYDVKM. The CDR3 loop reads CASSPNRWTVTNEQFF. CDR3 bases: TGTGCCAGCAGCCCTAATCGTTGGACAGTTACCAATGAGCAGTTCTTC.

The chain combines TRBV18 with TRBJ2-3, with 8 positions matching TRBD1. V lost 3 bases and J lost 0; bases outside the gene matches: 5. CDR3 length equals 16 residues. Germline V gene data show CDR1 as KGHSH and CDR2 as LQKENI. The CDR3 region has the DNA TGTGCCAGCTCACCTCGGACAGGGAGAAGCACAGATACGCAGTATTTT. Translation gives CASSPRTGRSTDTQYF.

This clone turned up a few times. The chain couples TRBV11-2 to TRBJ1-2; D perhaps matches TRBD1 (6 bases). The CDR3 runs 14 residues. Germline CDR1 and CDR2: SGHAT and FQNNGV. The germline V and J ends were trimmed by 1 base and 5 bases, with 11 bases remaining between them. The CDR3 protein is CASSLVQGYYGYTF. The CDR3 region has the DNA TGTGCCAGCAGCTTAGTACAGGGATATTATGGCTACACCTTC. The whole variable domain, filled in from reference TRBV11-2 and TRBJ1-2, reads EAGVAQSPRYKIIEKRQSVAFWCNPISGHATLYWYQQILGQGPKLLIQFQNNGVVDDSQLPKDRFSAERLKGVDSTLKIQPAKLEDSAVYLCASSLVQGYYGYTFGSGTRLTVV.

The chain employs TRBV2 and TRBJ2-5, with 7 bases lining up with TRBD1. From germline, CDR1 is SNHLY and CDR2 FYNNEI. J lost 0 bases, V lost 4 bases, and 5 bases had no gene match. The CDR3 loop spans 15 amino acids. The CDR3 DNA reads TGTGCCAGCAGTGGATCGGACAGGAACCAAGAGACCCAGTACTTC. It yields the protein CASSGSDRNQETQYF.

In DNA form, the CDR3 reads TGTGCCAGCAGCGTGGACAGCTCCTACGAGCAGTACTTC. It specifies CASSVDSSYEQYF. J is TRBJ2-7 and V is TRBV7-6; weak D call: TRBD1 (6 bases). The length of the CDR3 is 13 residues. V dropped 5 bases and J dropped 0 bases, with 8 bases sitting between them. Germline CDR1 and CDR2: SGHVS and FNYEAQ.

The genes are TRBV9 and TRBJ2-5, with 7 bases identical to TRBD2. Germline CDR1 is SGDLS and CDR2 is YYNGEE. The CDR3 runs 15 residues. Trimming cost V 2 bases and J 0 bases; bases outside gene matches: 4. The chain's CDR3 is CASSVFGTNQETQYF. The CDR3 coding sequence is TGTGCCAGCAGCGTGTTCGGGACTAACCAAGAGACCCAGTACTTC. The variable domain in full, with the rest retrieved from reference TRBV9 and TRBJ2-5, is DSGVTQTPKHLITATGQRVTLRCSPRSGDLSVYWYQQSLDQGLQFLIQYYNGEERAKGNILERFSAQQFPDLHSELNLSSLELGDSALYFCASSVFGTNQETQYFGPGTRLLVL.

DNA for the CDR3: TGCGCCAGCAGCTTGGCCCTAGCGGGGGCCTACAATGAGCAGTTCTTC. This translates into CASSLALAGAYNEQFF. The rearrangement joins TRBV5-1 to TRBJ2-1, with 10 bases matching TRBD2. The J segment lost 2 bases and the V segment lost 0 bases, leaving 2 bases of the junction unmatched. The CDR3 loop spans 16 amino acids. Germline CDR1 reads SGHRS; CDR2 reads YFSETQ.

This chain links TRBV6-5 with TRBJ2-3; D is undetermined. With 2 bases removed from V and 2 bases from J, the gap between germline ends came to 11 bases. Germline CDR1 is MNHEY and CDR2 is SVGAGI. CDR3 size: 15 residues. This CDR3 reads CASSYVQWATDTQYF. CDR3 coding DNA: TGTGCCAGCAGTTACGTTCAATGGGCCACAGATACGCAGTATTTT.

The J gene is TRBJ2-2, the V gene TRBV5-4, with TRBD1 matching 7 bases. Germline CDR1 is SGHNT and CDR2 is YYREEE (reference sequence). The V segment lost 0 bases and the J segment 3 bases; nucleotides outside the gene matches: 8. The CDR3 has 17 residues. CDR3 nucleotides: TGTGCCAGCAGCTTGGCCAAGACAGGGAGAGACACCGGGGAGCTGTTTTTT. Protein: CASSLAKTGRDTGELFF.

The CDR3 DNA is TGTGCCAGCAGTCCCGGGACAGTTCTCGAGCAGTACTTC. Amino acid sequence: CASSPGTVLEQYF. This chain uses TRBV27 with TRBJ2-7; 7 bases fit TRBD1. Germline CDR1 MNHEY, CDR2 SMNVEV (reference sequence). CDR3 length: 13 residues. The V gene end was trimmed by 5 bases and the J gene end by 6 bases; junction bases not matched to a gene: 7.

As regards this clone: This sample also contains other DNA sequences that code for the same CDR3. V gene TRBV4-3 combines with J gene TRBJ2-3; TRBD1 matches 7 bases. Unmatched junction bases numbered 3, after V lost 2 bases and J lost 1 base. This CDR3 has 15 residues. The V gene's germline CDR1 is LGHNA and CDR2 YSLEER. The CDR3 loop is CASSQRGQGTDTQYF. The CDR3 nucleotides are TGCGCCAGCAGCCAACGCGGACAGGGCACAGATACGCAGTATTTT.

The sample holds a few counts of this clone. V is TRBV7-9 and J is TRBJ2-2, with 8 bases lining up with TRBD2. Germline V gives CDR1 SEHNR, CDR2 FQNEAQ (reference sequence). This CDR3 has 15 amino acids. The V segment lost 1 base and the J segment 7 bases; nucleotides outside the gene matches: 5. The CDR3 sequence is CASSLGSGKGGELFF. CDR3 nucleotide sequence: TGTGCCAGCAGCTTAGGTAGCGGGAAAGGCGGGGAGCTGTTTTTT.

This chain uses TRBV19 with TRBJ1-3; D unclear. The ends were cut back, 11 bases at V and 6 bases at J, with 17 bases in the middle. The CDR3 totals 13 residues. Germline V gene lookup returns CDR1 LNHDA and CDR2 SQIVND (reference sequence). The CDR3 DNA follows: TGTGCCTCGTTGAATTTTTACAAAAACACCATATATTTT. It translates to CASLNFYKNTIYF. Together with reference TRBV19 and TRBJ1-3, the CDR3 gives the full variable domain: DGGITQSPKYLFRKEGQNVTLSCEQNLNHDAMYWYRQDPGQGLRLIYYSQIVNDFQKGDIAEGYSVSREKKESFPLTVTSAQKNPTAFYLCASLNFYKNTIYFGEGSWLTVV.

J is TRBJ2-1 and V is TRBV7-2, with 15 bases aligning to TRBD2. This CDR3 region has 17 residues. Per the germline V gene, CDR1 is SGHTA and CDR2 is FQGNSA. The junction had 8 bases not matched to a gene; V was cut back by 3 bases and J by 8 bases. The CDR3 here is CASSFRTSGGAGYEQFF. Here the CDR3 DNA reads TGTGCCAGCAGCTTCCGGACTAGCGGGGGGGCCGGGTATGAGCAGTTCTTC. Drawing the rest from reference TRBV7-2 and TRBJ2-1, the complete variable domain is GAGVSQSPSNKVTEKGKDVELRCDPISGHTALYWYRQSLGQGLEFLIYFQGNSAPDKSGLPSDRFSAERTGGSVSTLTIQRTQQEDSAVYLCASSFRTSGGAGYEQFFGPGTRLTVL.

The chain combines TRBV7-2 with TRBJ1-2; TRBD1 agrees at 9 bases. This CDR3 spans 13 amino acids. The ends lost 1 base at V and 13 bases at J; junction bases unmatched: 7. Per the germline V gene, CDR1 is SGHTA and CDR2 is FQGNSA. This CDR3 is CASSLEMGQGGTF. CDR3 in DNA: TGTGCCAGCAGCTTAGAAATGGGACAGGGCGGCACCTTC.

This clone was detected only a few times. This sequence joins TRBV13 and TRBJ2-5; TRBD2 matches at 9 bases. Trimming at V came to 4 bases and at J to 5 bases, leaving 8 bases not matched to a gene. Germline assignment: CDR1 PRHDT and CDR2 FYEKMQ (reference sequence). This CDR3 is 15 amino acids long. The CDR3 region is CASSSPGLAGETQYF. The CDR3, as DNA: TGTGCCAGCAGCTCACCGGGACTAGCAGGGGAGACCCAGTACTTC.

CDR3 in amino acids: CASSGGTATDTQYF. CDR3 DNA: TGCGCCAGCAGTGGGGGGACAGCCACAGATACGCAGTATTTT. V is TRBV10-1 and J is TRBJ2-3; 7 positions agree with TRBD1. Trimming removed 4 bases from V and 2 bases from J; junction bases left unmatched: 3. Germline V gene lookup returns CDR1 WNHNN and CDR2 SYGVQD (reference sequence). This CDR3 is 14 amino acids long.

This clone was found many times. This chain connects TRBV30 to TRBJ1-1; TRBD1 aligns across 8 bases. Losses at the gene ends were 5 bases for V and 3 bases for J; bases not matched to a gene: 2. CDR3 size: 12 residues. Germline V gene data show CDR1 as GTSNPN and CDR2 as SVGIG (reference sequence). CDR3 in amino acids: CAWGTGYTEAFF. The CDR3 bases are TGTGCCTGGGGGACAGGATACACTGAAGCTTTCTTT. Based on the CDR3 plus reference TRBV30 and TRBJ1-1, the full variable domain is SQTIHQWPATLVQPVGSPLSLECTVEGTSNPNLYWYRQAAGRGLQLLFYSVGIGQISSEVPQNLSASRPQDRQFILSSKKLLLSDSGFYLCAWGTGYTEAFFGQGTRLTVV.

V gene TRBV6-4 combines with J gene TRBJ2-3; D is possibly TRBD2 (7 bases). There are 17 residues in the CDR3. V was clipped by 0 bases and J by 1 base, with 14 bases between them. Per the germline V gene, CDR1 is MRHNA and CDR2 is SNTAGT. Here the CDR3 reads CASSDSPGGGGTDTQYF. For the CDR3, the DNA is TGTGCCAGCAGTGACTCGCCGGGGGGCGGGGGCACAGATACGCAGTATTTT.